Following are 18 T cell receptor beta chains from one sample sequenced in a study of blood T cell repertoires in COVID-19. Assay: immunoSEQ multiplex PCR; the TCRdb copy retains only in-frame clones and omits some. The sample includes roughly 250,000 clones, about 85% of them seen just once. Sequences were obtained from peripheral blood. Receptors originate from a human donor with COVID-19, enrolled during active disease. The donor label of this sample is uncertain.

This clone was detected only once. V usage is TRBV15 and J usage is TRBJ2-7, with TRBD2 matching over 8 bases. V shed 1 base and J 5 bases; nucleotides not matched to a gene: 7. The CDR3 is made up of 15 amino acids. Germline CDR1 and CDR2: LNHNV and YYDKDF (reference sequence). The CDR3 reads CATSRGREGRDEQYF. CDR3 in DNA: TGTGCCACCAGCAGAGGCCGGGAGGGCAGGGACGAGCAGTACTTC.

This chain connects TRBV6-6 to TRBJ1-4; D perhaps matches TRBD1 (5 bases). This CDR3 spans 16 amino acids. CDR1 is MNHNY and CDR2 is SVGAGI in the germline V gene (reference sequence). V was cut by 2 bases and J by 0 bases, with 10 bases left in between. CDR3 in DNA: TGTGCCAGCAGTTACGGCAGGGCATCAACTAATGAAAAACTGTTTTTT. This sequence encodes CASSYGRASTNEKLFF.

This clone has more than one count but fewer than ten. V usage is TRBV13 and J usage is TRBJ2-2, with 7 positions matching TRBD2. Germline CDR1 PRHDT, CDR2 FYEKMQ (reference sequence). The CDR3 totals 15 residues. J gave up 2 bases and V 4 bases, and 4 bases lay outside the gene matches. The CDR3 coding sequence is TGTGCCAGCAGCTCCACAGCGGGAAACACCGGGGAGCTGTTTTTT. It yields the protein CASSSTAGNTGELFF.

This chain connects TRBV6-5 to TRBJ2-1; D remains ambiguous. This CDR3 contains 14 residues. The ends were cut back, 7 bases at V and 0 bases at J, with 10 bases in the middle. The germline V gene encodes CDR1 MNHEY and CDR2 SVGAGI. CDR3 amino acids: CASKIRSSYNEQFF. CDR3 DNA sequence: TGTGCCAGCAAAATCAGAAGCTCCTACAATGAGCAGTTCTTC.

The V gene is TRBV7-9, the J gene TRBJ1-2; TRBD1 matches 7 bases. This CDR3 has 15 amino acids. V gave up 4 bases and J gave up 4 bases; unmatched junction bases: 9. Germline V lookup: CDR1 SEHNR, CDR2 FQNEAQ (reference sequence). CDR3 bases: TGTGCCAGCAGCTCATTACGGGACAGTTTCTATGGCTACACCTTC. Translation: CASSSLRDSFYGYTF.

The gene calls are TRBV3-1 (or the pseudogene TRBV3-2) and TRBJ1-1; 9 bases are a match to TRBD1. CDR1 and CDR2 (germline): LGHDT, YNNKEL (reference sequence). Unmatched junction bases numbered 3, after V lost 4 bases and J lost 0 bases. The CDR3 length is 15 residues. CDR3 nucleotide sequence: TGTGCCAGCAGCCCCGGGACAGGGATGAACACTGAAGCTTTCTTT. It specifies CASSPGTGMNTEAFF.

This clone came up a few times. The genes are TRBV28 and TRBJ1-2; D gene uncertain. Trimming pared 8 bases from V and 4 bases from J, leaving 17 bases between. This CDR3 spans 14 amino acids. Germline loops: CDR1 MDHEN, CDR2 SYDVKM. The DNA for the CDR3 is TGTGCCAGCCGCACTAGAGAGGCGCCCTATGGCTACACCTTC. The encoded protein is CASRTREAPYGYTF.

The chain recombines TRBV30 with TRBJ1-2; no definite D call. The CDR3 contains 13 residues. Germline lookup yields CDR1 GTSNPN and CDR2 SVGIG (reference sequence). Trimming cost V 4 bases and J 4 bases, with 13 bases left between them. CDR3: CAWKVQALYGYTF. The CDR3 region has the DNA TGTGCCTGGAAAGTCCAGGCCCTCTATGGCTACACCTTC.

This chain links TRBV19 with TRBJ1-6; D is ambiguous. CDR1 LNHDA and CDR2 SQIVND come from the germline V gene (reference sequence). V lost 4 bases to trimming and J lost 7 bases, with 14 bases between them. There are 15 residues in the CDR3. DNA for the CDR3: TGTGCCAGTAGTACAGAGCCAGATTCAAATTCACCCCTCCACTTT. This gives the protein CASSTEPDSNSPLHF. The variable domain in full, with the rest retrieved from reference TRBV19 and TRBJ1-6, is DGGITQSPKYLFRKEGQNVTLSCEQNLNHDAMYWYRQDPGQGLRLIYYSQIVNDFQKGDIAEGYSVSREKKESFPLTVTSAQKNPTAFYLCASSTEPDSNSPLHFGNGTRLTVT.

The V gene is TRBV28, the J gene TRBJ2-1; 13 nucleotides align to TRBD2. The germline V gene encodes CDR1 MDHEN and CDR2 SYDVKM. Trimming took 8 bases from V and 8 from J; bases not matched to a gene: 12. The length of the CDR3 is 16 residues. CDR3 amino acids: CASGDTSGRAWYEQFF. The CDR3 region has the DNA TGTGCCAGCGGGGACACTAGCGGGAGGGCCTGGTATGAGCAGTTCTTC.

The chain recombines TRBV3-1 (or the pseudogene TRBV3-2) with TRBJ2-7; D is possibly TRBD2 (5 bases). V lost 0 bases and J lost 4, with 13 bases in between. Germline values: CDR1 LGHDT, CDR2 YNNKEL (reference sequence). The CDR3 is 15 amino acids. CDR3 DNA sequence: TGTGCCAGCAGCCAAGATCAGTTGGGGAGTTACGAGCAGTACTTC. Its translation is CASSQDQLGSYEQYF.

This clone was observed once. J is TRBJ2-3 and V is TRBV5-1; TRBD2 is a possible D gene (6 bases). Germline CDR1 SGHRS, CDR2 YFSETQ. V gave up 0 bases and J gave up 4 bases, with 9 bases separating them. CDR3 length: 14 amino acids. The CDR3, as DNA: TGCGCCAGCAGCTTGGTCCTAGCGTCAGATACGCAGTATTTT. It encodes CASSLVLASDTQYF.

The chain joins TRBV2 to TRBJ2-7; tentatively, D is TRBD2 (6 bases). The CDR3 has 14 amino acids. Trimming left V 8 bases short and J 6 bases short, with 20 bases between. Germline V gene lookup returns CDR1 SNHLY and CDR2 FYNNEI. CDR3 residues: CASSRLQEGFEQYF. For the CDR3, the DNA is TGTGCCAGCTCACGGCTCCAGGAGGGGTTCGAGCAGTACTTC.

This chain uses TRBV27 with TRBJ2-3; 10 bases line up with TRBD2. V shed 6 bases and J 4 bases; nucleotides not matched to a gene: 16. In germline, CDR1 is MNHEY, CDR2 SMNVEV (reference sequence). CDR3 size: 18 residues. The CDR3 sequence is CASSKGLAVGSVADTQYF. The CDR3 bases are TGTGCCAGCAGCAAAGGACTAGCGGTCGGTTCAGTCGCAGATACGCAGTATTTT.

The rearrangement joins TRBV6-5 to TRBJ2-5; 9 bases are shared with TRBD1. Germline loops: CDR1 MNHEY, CDR2 SVGAGI. V gave up 1 base and J gave up 7 bases; unmatched junction bases: 7. This CDR3 region has 15 residues. The CDR3 here is CASSYLGQGRGTQYF. In DNA form, the CDR3 reads TGTGCCAGCAGTTACTTGGGACAGGGTCGGGGGACCCAGTACTTC.

DNA of the CDR3: TGCGCCAGCAGCCACGTGGGGGGTACGCAGTATTTT. Translated, it gives CASSHVGGTQYF. This chain uses TRBV4-3 with TRBJ2-3; D perhaps matches TRBD2 (6 bases). Germline assignment: CDR1 LGHNA and CDR2 YSLEER. This CDR3 has 12 amino acids. V lost 3 bases and J 8 bases, leaving 9 bases between the germline ends.

The rearrangement uses TRBV7-3 and TRBJ2-2; a possible D gene is TRBD2 (5 bases). Trimming removed 2 bases from V and 2 bases from J, with 9 bases in between. This CDR3 spans 15 amino acids. In germline, CDR1 is SGHTA, CDR2 FQGTGA. This CDR3 is CASSLAGLNTGELFF. The CDR3 nucleotides read TGTGCCAGCAGCTTAGCCGGACTTAACACCGGGGAGCTGTTTTTT.

The rearrangement joins TRBV6-5 to TRBJ2-7; the match to TRBD2 covers 8 bases. The CDR3 has 13 amino acids. The germline V gene has CDR1 MNHEY and CDR2 SVGAGI. V was clipped by 7 bases and J by 0 bases; unmatched bases: 2. In DNA, the CDR3 is TGTGCCAGCACCAGCGGGAGCTCCTACGAGCAGTACTTC. It codes for CASTSGSSYEQYF.